These 27 T cell receptor beta chains share one sample of origin, sequenced in a study of TIL therapy for anti-PD-1-resistant metastatic lung cancer. Noted time point: pre-treatment sample, taken before nivolumab and TIL therapy. Sequencing used immunoSEQ v3. Measured with immunoSEQ multiplex PCR; TCRdb has only the in-frame clones, and not every one. Of around 55,000 clones in the sample, roughly four fifths were seen once. The sequenced sample was blood, obtained at baseline. All receptors derive from a person between 25 and 80 years old with non-small cell lung cancer.

This chain joins TRBV7-2 and TRBJ2-7; TRBD2 agrees at 8 bases. The CDR3 consists of 16 residues. The germline gives CDR1 SGHTA, CDR2 FQGNSA. After removal of 4 bases from V and 2 bases from J, the junction contained 10 bases not matched to a gene. The CDR3 protein is CASSSPRSGGPYEQYF. The CDR3 DNA sequence: TGTGCCAGCAGCTCCCCCCGGAGCGGGGGCCCCTACGAGCAGTACTTC.

This chain uses TRBV24-1 with TRBJ2-2, with TRBD2 matching 7 bases. The CDR3 sequence is 16 residues long. Unmatched junction bases numbered 3, after V lost 3 bases and J lost 0 bases. Germline assignment: CDR1 KGHDR and CDR2 SFDVKD. CDR3 residues: CATSDASGTNTGELFF. CDR3 in DNA: TGTGCCACCAGTGATGCCAGCGGGACGAACACCGGGGAGCTGTTTTTT.

The chain carries TRBV19 and TRBJ2-1; possible D gene TRBD2, 6 bases. Per the germline V gene, CDR1 is LNHDA and CDR2 is SQIVND (reference sequence). The CDR3 consists of 13 residues. The V end was cut by 5 bases, the J end by 5 bases, with 10 bases between. CDR3 in amino acids: CASSFSGNNEQFF. The CDR3 DNA reads TGTGCCAGTAGTTTTAGCGGAAACAATGAGCAGTTCTTC.

V is TRBV4-3 and J is TRBJ1-6; D not certain. Between the trimmed V and J ends, which lost 3 bases and 6 bases, there was a span of 15 bases. This CDR3 has 16 amino acids. The germline V gene has CDR1 LGHNA and CDR2 YSLEER. The CDR3 spells CASSQVVLGRNSPLHF. In nucleotides, the CDR3 is TGCGCCAGCAGCCAGGTGGTTTTGGGTCGTAATTCACCCCTCCACTTT.

The chain couples TRBV9 to TRBJ1-5; 8 nucleotides align to TRBD1. The junction had 0 bases not matched to a gene; V was cut back by 0 bases and J by 4 bases. Germline CDR1 and CDR2: SGDLS and YYNGEE. The length of the CDR3 is 14 residues. This CDR3 is CASSVGQGNQPQHF. CDR3 sequence (DNA): TGTGCCAGCAGCGTAGGACAGGGGAATCAGCCCCAGCATTTT.

V and J are TRBV30 and TRBJ2-5, with D perhaps TRBD2 (5 bases). The germline V gene encodes CDR1 GTSNPN and CDR2 SVGIG (reference sequence). The length of the CDR3 is 17 residues. The germline V and J ends were trimmed by 0 bases and 3 bases, with 20 bases remaining between them. CDR3 sequence reads: CAWSVQLGEWAKETQYF. The CDR3 nucleotides are TGTGCCTGGAGTGTACAACTCGGGGAGTGGGCCAAAGAGACCCAGTACTTC.

The gene calls are TRBV27 and TRBJ1-5; D is ambiguous. V gave up 10 bases and J gave up 0 bases, with 19 bases separating them. The CDR3 runs 16 residues. CDR1 MNHEY and CDR2 SMNVEV come from the germline V gene (reference sequence). The CDR3 region has the DNA TGTGCCACAAAGAAGGGCGGGAGTTATAGCAATCAGCCCCAGCATTTT. This sequence encodes CATKKGGSYSNQPQHF.

J is TRBJ2-1 and V is TRBV4-2; TRBD2 aligns across 7 bases. The CDR3 sequence is 13 residues long. Germline CDR1 and CDR2: LGHNA and YNFKEQ. V lost 1 base and J lost 9; bases outside the gene matches: 3. The CDR3: CASSQGGTTEQFF. CDR3 coding DNA: TGTGCCAGCAGCCAAGGAGGGACTACTGAGCAGTTCTTC.

This sequence joins TRBV12-5 and TRBJ1-1, with no clear D. CDR1 LGHNT and CDR2 FRNRAP come from the germline V gene. CDR3 size: 14 residues. Between the trimmed V and J ends, which lost 6 bases and 0 bases, there was a span of 11 bases. CDR3 sequence reads: CASGNGPMNTEAFF. CDR3 in DNA: TGTGCTAGTGGGAATGGACCGATGAACACTGAAGCTTTCTTT.

This clone was observed a single time. The V gene is TRBV9, the J gene TRBJ2-1, with D tentatively TRBD1 or TRBD2 (5 bases each). This CDR3 spans 14 amino acids. The V and J ends lost 0 bases and 6 bases respectively, with 10 bases between them. The V gene's germline CDR1 is SGDLS and CDR2 YYNGEE. The CDR3 coding sequence is TGTGCCAGCAGCGTAGCTGACGGGACCAATGAGCAGTTCTTC. It translates to CASSVADGTNEQFF.

The rearrangement joins TRBV9 to TRBJ2-5; 8 bases line up with TRBD2. The CDR3 covers 15 residues. The V gene's germline CDR1 is SGDLS and CDR2 YYNGEE. V dropped 4 bases and J dropped 4; count of bases not matched to a gene: 9. In DNA, the CDR3 is TGTGCCAGCAGCATAACAGCGGGAGCCCGAGAGACCCAGTACTTC. It specifies CASSITAGARETQYF. Complete variable domain (other parts from reference TRBV9 and TRBJ2-5): DSGVTQTPKHLITATGQRVTLRCSPRSGDLSVYWYQQSLDQGLQFLIQYYNGEERAKGNILERFSAQQFPDLHSELNLSSLELGDSALYFCASSITAGARETQYFGPGTRLLVL.

The chain combines TRBV6-2 or TRBV6-3 with TRBJ1-5; D call uncertain. V shed 5 bases and J shed 1 base, with 9 bases lying between them. CDR3 size: 14 residues. Germline V gene data show CDR1 as MNHEY and CDR2 as SVGEGT. CDR3 in DNA: TGTGCCAGCAGTCAAAGGGTAAGCAATCAGCCCCAGCATTTT. Its translation: CASSQRVSNQPQHF.

Written as DNA, the CDR3 is TGTGCCAGCTCACTCGATTACGGTGGCACAGATACGCAGTATTTT. It translates to CASSLDYGGTDTQYF. V is TRBV18 and J is TRBJ2-3; D unclear. Looked up from germline, CDR1 is KGHSH and CDR2 is LQKENI. The CDR3 totals 15 residues. Trimming shortened V by 4 bases and J by 1 base, and 12 bases separated the two germline ends.

This sequence joins TRBV28 and TRBJ2-3; D might be TRBD2 (6 bases). Germline values: CDR1 MDHEN, CDR2 SYDVKM. With 2 bases removed from V and 2 bases from J, the gap between germline ends came to 8 bases. This CDR3 comprises 14 residues. CDR3 DNA sequence: TGTGCCAGCAGTTTAAAGGACTACACAGATACGCAGTATTTT. Its translation is CASSLKDYTDTQYF. The full variable domain, in which reference TRBV28 and TRBJ2-3 provide the parts outside the CDR3, is DVKVTQSSRYLVKRTGEKVFLECVQDMDHENMFWYRQDPGLGLRLIYFSYDVKMKEKGDIPEGYSVSREKKERFSLILESASTNQTSMYLCASSLKDYTDTQYFGPGTRLTVL.

V is TRBV6-5 and J is TRBJ2-2; 9 bases map to TRBD1. CDR1 is MNHEY, CDR2 SVGAGI, per germline. CDR3 length equals 16 residues. Germline trimming cut 4 bases from V and 2 bases from J; bases unmatched to any gene: 5. The CDR3 nucleotides read TGTGCCAGCAGTTTCGACAGGGGGGCTAACACCGGGGAGCTGTTTTTT. Its translation: CASSFDRGANTGELFF.

The chain links TRBV29-1 to TRBJ2-1; 15 bases are a match to TRBD2. Germline CDR1 and CDR2: SQVTM and ANQGSEA. This CDR3 has 17 amino acids. J was trimmed by 4 bases and V by 6 bases; bases with no gene match: 10. The chain's CDR3 is CSVLIGTSGGPYNEQFF. The CDR3 DNA sequence: TGCAGCGTCCTTATTGGGACTAGCGGGGGGCCTTACAATGAGCAGTTCTTC.

This clone was picked up a small number of times. The gene calls are TRBV4-1 and TRBJ2-1, with D unclear. Between the trimmed V and J ends, which lost 5 bases and 2 bases, there was a span of 16 bases. The CDR3 loop spans 16 amino acids. Germline V gene sequence: CDR1 MGHRA, CDR2 YSYEKL. The CDR3 bases are TGCGCCAGCAGCTCCTATACGGAGAGGACCTACAATGAGCAGTTCTTC. Protein: CASSSYTERTYNEQFF.

The chain is built from TRBV28 and TRBJ1-2, with TRBD1 matching 8 bases. Trimming at V came to 4 bases and at J to 3 bases, leaving 1 base not matched to a gene. From germline, CDR1 is MDHEN and CDR2 SYDVKM. CDR3 length equals 13 residues. Here the CDR3 DNA reads TGTGCCAGCAGTTCAGGGGGCCACTATGGCTACACCTTC. Translating gives CASSSGGHYGYTF.

V and J are TRBV30 and TRBJ1-6; no clear D gene. CDR1 is GTSNPN and CDR2 is SVGIG in the germline V gene (reference sequence). V was trimmed by 1 base and J by 1 base, leaving 5 bases between them. This CDR3 region has 14 residues. CDR3 sequence: CAWSGGSYNSPLHF. CDR3 nucleotides: TGTGCCTGGAGTGGGGGATCCTATAATTCACCCCTCCACTTT.

The rearrangement uses TRBV5-1 and TRBJ2-4; perhaps TRBD1 as D (5 bases). Germline CDR1 is SGHRS and CDR2 is YFSETQ. Trimming stripped 4 bases from V and 9 bases from J, with 20 bases between. CDR3 length equals 15 residues. The CDR3 DNA follows: TGCGCCAGCAGCGCCCAGGGCCCACGAAAGGCCATTCAGTACTTC. Its protein product is CASSAQGPRKAIQYF.

This clone was seen a handful of times. The chain recombines TRBV11-2 with TRBJ2-1, with D possibly TRBD1 on 5 matching bases. Trimming stripped 3 bases from V and 9 bases from J, with 12 bases between. CDR3 size: 13 residues. Germline lookup yields CDR1 SGHAT and CDR2 FQNNGV. In DNA form, the CDR3 reads TGTGCCAGCAGCTTCTTGGATGGGGCTGAGCAGTTCTTC. Protein product: CASSFLDGAEQFF.

The rearrangement joins TRBV6-6 to TRBJ1-1; 7 nucleotides align to TRBD1. The CDR3 extends over 15 amino acids. Per the germline V gene, CDR1 is MNHNY and CDR2 is SVGAGI (reference sequence). V shed 10 bases, J shed 4 bases, and the junction held 15 bases outside the gene matches. The CDR3 nucleotides are TGTGCCACTCGGGGCGGGACAGTTCGTGGCACTGAAGCTTTCTTT. Residues: CATRGGTVRGTEAFF.

J is TRBJ2-1 and V is TRBV27; D remains unclear. This CDR3 has 13 amino acids. Trimming pared 7 bases from V and 2 bases from J, leaving 9 bases between. Germline V gives CDR1 MNHEY, CDR2 SMNVEV (reference sequence). In nucleotides, the CDR3 is TGTGCCAGCACTCCCCGACCCTACAATGAGCAGTTCTTC. Encoded protein: CASTPRPYNEQFF.

A remark on this clone: At the DNA level, this CDR3 is encoded by other sequences in the same sample as well. The V call is TRBV4-2, the J call TRBJ2-7; D is unclear. The CDR3 sequence is 12 residues long. The germline V and J ends were trimmed by 1 base and 4 bases, with 5 bases remaining between them. Germline CDR1 reads LGHNA; CDR2 reads YNFKEQ. The CDR3 DNA is TGTGCCAGCAGCCAAGGGGGATACGAGCAGTACTTC. Amino acids: CASSQGGYEQYF.

This chain links TRBV5-1 with TRBJ1-6; 9 bases match TRBD1. The CDR3 spans 16 residues. Per germline, CDR1 SGHRS and CDR2 YFSETQ. Losses at the gene ends were 0 bases for V and 6 bases for J; bases not matched to a gene: 4. The CDR3 protein is CASSLGNRGRNSPLHF. DNA for the CDR3: TGCGCCAGCAGCTTGGGAAACAGGGGGCGTAATTCACCCCTCCACTTT.

The CDR3 nucleotides read TGTGCCACCAGTGGGTTGACTAGCGGACTGTTCAGCTCCTACAATGAGCAGTTCTTC. Protein: CATSGLTSGLFSSYNEQFF. The J gene is TRBJ2-1, the V gene TRBV24-1, with 9 bases that match TRBD2. The junction had 13 bases not matched to a gene; V was cut back by 5 bases and J by 0 bases. This CDR3 has 19 residues. Germline loops: CDR1 KGHDR, CDR2 SFDVKD.

V gene TRBV18 combines with J gene TRBJ1-1; the match to TRBD1 covers 8 bases. The CDR3 contains 12 residues. Germline lookup yields CDR1 KGHSH and CDR2 LQKENI. V lost 3 bases to trimming and J lost 7 bases; unmatched junction nucleotides: 1. The chain's CDR3 is CASSPGQGEAFF. CDR3 in DNA: TGTGCCAGCTCACCTGGACAGGGTGAAGCTTTCTTT.